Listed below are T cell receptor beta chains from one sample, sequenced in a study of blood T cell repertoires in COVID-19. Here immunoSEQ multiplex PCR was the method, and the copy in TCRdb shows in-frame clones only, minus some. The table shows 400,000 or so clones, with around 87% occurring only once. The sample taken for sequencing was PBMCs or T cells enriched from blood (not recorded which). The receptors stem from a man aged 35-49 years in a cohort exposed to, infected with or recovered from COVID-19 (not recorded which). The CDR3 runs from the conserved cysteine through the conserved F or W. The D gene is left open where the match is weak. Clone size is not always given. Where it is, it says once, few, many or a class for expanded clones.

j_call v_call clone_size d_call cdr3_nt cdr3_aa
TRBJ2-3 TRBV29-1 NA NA TGCAGCGCCCAGATTCGGGCTCCGGGGGTGAGGGTGACAGATACGCAGTATTTT CSAQIRAPGVRVTDTQYF
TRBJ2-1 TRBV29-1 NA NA TGCAGCGTTGAGAGTCAGGGGAGTGGCAATGAGCAGTTCTTC CSVESQGSGNEQFF
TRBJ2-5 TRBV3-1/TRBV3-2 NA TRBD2 TGTGCCAGCAGCAAATCAAAAGGGTCTCGAGCGGGAGGGGATGAGACCCAGTACTTC CASSKSKGSRAGGDETQYF
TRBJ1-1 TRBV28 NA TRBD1 TGTGCCAGCAGACCAGGGGGGAACACTGAAGCTTTCTTT CASRPGGNTEAFF
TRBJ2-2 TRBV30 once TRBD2 TGTGCGAGGACGACTAGCGGGAAACCGGCCGGGGAGCTGTTTTTT CARTTSGKPAGELFF
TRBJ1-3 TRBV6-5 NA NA TGTGCCAGCAGGATTCATGGGGGGACTGGAAACACCATATATTTT CASRIHGGTGNTIYF
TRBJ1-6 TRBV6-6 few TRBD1 TGTGCCACCTCGGACAGGGACAGCTCCTATAATTCACCCCTCCACTTT CATSDRDSSYNSPLHF
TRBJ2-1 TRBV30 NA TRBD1 TGTGCCTGGAGTGTACAGGGGGCTGGTGAGCAGTTCTTC CAWSVQGAGEQFF
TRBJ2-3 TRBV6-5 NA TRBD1 TGTGCCAGCGGGACAGGGGGCACAGATACGCAGTATTTT CASGTGGTDTQYF
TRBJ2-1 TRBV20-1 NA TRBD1 TGCAGTGCTAGTAGGACAGGGACCTACAATGAGCAGTTCTTC CSASRTGTYNEQFF
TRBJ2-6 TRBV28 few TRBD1 TGTGCCAGCACACTGAGGGGGACAGGGGTCCCTGGGGCCAACGTCCTGACTTTC CASTLRGTGVPGANVLTF
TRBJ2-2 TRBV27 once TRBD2 TGTGCCAGCAGTCCTAGGACTAGCGGGAACACCGGGGAGCTGTTTTTT CASSPRTSGNTGELFF
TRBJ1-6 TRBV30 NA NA TGTGCCTCCAGGGAACATAATTCACCCCTCCACTTT CASREHNSPLHF
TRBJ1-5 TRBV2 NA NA TGTGCCAGCAGTGAAGCCGGGGGTAGGAATCAGCCCCAGCATTTT CASSEAGGRNQPQHF
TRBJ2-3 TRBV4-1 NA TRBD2 TGCGCCAGCAGCCAAGCGGCGGCGGGAGGGCTAGATACGCAGTATTTT CASSQAAAGGLDTQYF
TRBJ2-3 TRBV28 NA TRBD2 TGTGCCAGCAGCCTAGGACTAGCGGGAGTCACAGATACGCAGTATTTT CASSLGLAGVTDTQYF
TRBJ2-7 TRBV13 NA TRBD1 TGTGCCAGCAGCTTAGTACGGGACAGGGGATCCTACGAGCAGTACTTC CASSLVRDRGSYEQYF
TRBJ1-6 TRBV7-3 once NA TGTGCCAGCAGCTCACTACCCCCAGGTCGGGGCCACAGGGCTTCACCCCTCCACTTT CASSSLPPGRGHRASPLHF
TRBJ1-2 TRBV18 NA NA TGTGCCAGCTCCATCCTCTGGGGCGGCCGATCGAACTATGGCTACACCTTC CASSILWGGRSNYGYTF
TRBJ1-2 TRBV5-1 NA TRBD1 TGCGCCAGCAGCTCGGGCCGGGACAGGGGGCCCGACTATGGCTACACCTTC CASSSGRDRGPDYGYTF
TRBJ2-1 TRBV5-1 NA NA TGCGCCAGCAGCTACAGGAATTTTGACTACAATGAGCAGTTCTTC CASSYRNFDYNEQFF
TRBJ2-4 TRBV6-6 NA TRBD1 TGTGCCAGCAGCCCCCTTCCGGACAGGGGAAACATTCAGTACTTC CASSPLPDRGNIQYF
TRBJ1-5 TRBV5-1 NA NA TGCGCCAGCAGCTTGGGTGCCCAGGGCAATCAGCCCCAGCATTTT CASSLGAQGNQPQHF
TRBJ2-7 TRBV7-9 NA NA TGTGCCACCGTGAAGGACAGTATCTCCTACGAGCAGTACTTC CATVKDSISYEQYF
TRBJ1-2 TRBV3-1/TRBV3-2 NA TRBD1 TGTGCCAGCAGCCAAAATGAACTCAGGGGGCATGGCTACACCTTC CASSQNELRGHGYTF
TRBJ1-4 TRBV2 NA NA TGTGCCAGCAGTGAGCAGACAGGCCTTAATGAAAAACTGTTTTTT CASSEQTGLNEKLFF
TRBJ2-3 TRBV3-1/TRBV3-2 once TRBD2 TGTGCCAGCAGTTCTGAACTAGCGGGAGTAACAGATACGCAGTATTTT CASSSELAGVTDTQYF
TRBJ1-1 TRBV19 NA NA TGTGCCAGTAGTATAGTCAGGGGTACTGAAGCTTTCTTT CASSIVRGTEAFF
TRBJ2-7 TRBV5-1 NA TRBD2 TGCGCCAGCAGCTTGACTAGCGGGAGAACCTACGAGCAGTACTTC CASSLTSGRTYEQYF
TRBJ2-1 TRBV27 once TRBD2 TGTGCCAGCAGTTCCGTTTTAGCGGGAGCTTACAATGAGCAGTTCTTC CASSSVLAGAYNEQFF
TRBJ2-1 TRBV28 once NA TGTGCCAGCAGTTTGCCCCAGAGGCTCGGAGGGCAGTTCTTC CASSLPQRLGGQFF
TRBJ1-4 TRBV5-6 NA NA TGTGCCAGCAGCGCCCCGACAGAAACTAATGAAAAACTGTTTTTT CASSAPTETNEKLFF
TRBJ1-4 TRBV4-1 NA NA TGCGCCAGCAGCCAAGGTCACTCTAATGAAAAACTGTTTTTT CASSQGHSNEKLFF
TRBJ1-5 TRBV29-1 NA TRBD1 TGCAGCGTTAGGGACAGGGGGCGGGAGCAGCCCCAGCATTTT CSVRDRGREQPQHF
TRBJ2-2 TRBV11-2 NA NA TGTGCCAGCAGCATCGACGGGACATCGGGGGAGCTGTTTTTT CASSIDGTSGELFF
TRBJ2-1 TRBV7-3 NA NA TGTGCCAGCAGCTCTAAGCGGAATGAGCAGTTCTTC CASSSKRNEQFF
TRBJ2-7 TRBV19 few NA TGTGCCAGTAGTATACCCGGGTCCTACGAGCAGTACTTC CASSIPGSYEQYF
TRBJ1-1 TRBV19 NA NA TGTGCCAGTAGTACGCAGGGCGAGACTGAAGCTTTCTTT CASSTQGETEAFF
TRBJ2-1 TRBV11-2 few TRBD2 TGTGCCAGCAGCAAACCCGGGACTAGCGGGATTGGGGGTGAGCAGTTCTTC CASSKPGTSGIGGEQFF
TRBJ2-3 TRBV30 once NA TGTGCCTGGAGTGCACGAGGGGATACGCAGTATTTT CAWSARGDTQYF
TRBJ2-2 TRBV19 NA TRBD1 TGTGCCAGTAGTCCATTGGACAGGGCCCTCGGGGAGCTGTTTTTT CASSPLDRALGELFF